This T cell receptor (beta chain) is drawn from a study of cytomegalovirus exposure and HLA in healthy donors. Overall study results and limits: Accounts indicate the classifier identified cytomegalovirus status with strong specificity and sensitivity. In a later analysis, first-cohort TCR clusters were found to tend to co-occur in the approximately 110 validation repertoires.

Measured with immunoSEQ multiplex PCR; TCRdb has only the in-frame clones, and not every one. The sample shows tens of thousands of clones, roughly 92% of them seen only once. In the case of this clone: The antigen is undetermined.

V lost 0 bases, J lost 8 bases, and 15 bases stayed unmatched. Germline values: CDR1 SGHTA, CDR2 FQGNSA. The CDR3 contains 18 residues. The TCR comes from a woman aged 25 to 45 in good health and CMV-seropositive. Sequencing input: PBMCs. This chain joins TRBV7-2 and TRBJ1-4; 7 bases fit TRBD1. The CDR3 region is CASSLAGTAGPGAEKLFF. In nucleotides, the CDR3 is TGTGCCAGCAGCTTAGCCGGGACAGCGGGTCCTGGAGCCGAAAAACTGTTTTTT.